This T cell receptor (beta chain) originates from a study of cytomegalovirus exposure and HLA in healthy donors. Study-level information: The same platform was used for the 90 to 150 validation repertoires as for the 666 first-cohort repertoires, as reported in a later analysis. Study conclusions and caveats: It was reportedly the case that the classifier diagnosed cytomegalovirus status with high specificity and sensitivity. For most TCR sequences rarity was the rule, although some public TCRs occurred in many donors. Investigators reported 150 to 200 TCR beta chains as tied to cytomegalovirus.

About this clone: Its matching antigen is unknown.

Clones were sequenced by immunoSEQ multiplex PCR, and TCRdb holds only the in-frame ones, with some missing. Here the sample spans about 88,000 clones, roughly 80% being singletons. Sequencing used PBMCs. The receptor was isolated from a woman in her late teens or twenties in good health and CMV-seropositive.

CDR3: CASSKDWGGRYGYTF. CDR3 nucleotides: TGTGCCAGCAGTAAGGATTGGGGGGGCCGCTATGGCTACACCTTC. The chain has TRBV27 and TRBJ1-2; a weak D match, TRBD1 (6 bases). The CDR3 length is 15 residues. Trimming stripped 5 bases from V and 4 bases from J, with 17 bases between. Germline CDR1 and CDR2: MNHEY and SMNVEV (reference sequence).